Listed here are 22 T cell receptor beta chains from one sample, sequenced in a study of cytomegalovirus exposure and HLA in healthy donors. Repertoires were generated with immunoSEQ multiplex PCR, while TCRdb's copy carries only in-frame clones and drops some. The data hold 200,000 to 300,000 clones, with roughly 84% observed a single time. The sequencing input was PBMCs. The receptors shown here come from a young man in good health and CMV-seropositive.

This clone has a single count. V and J are TRBV19 and TRBJ1-1; D gene uncertain. The V gene lost 5 bases and the J gene lost 7 bases, with 14 bases spanning the gap. CDR3 length: 13 amino acids. Germline V lookup: CDR1 LNHDA, CDR2 SQIVND (reference sequence). The CDR3 here is CASSSRTADEAFF. The CDR3 DNA sequence: TGTGCCAGTAGTTCTCGGACGGCAGATGAAGCTTTCTTT. Using reference TRBV19 and TRBJ1-1 for the parts outside the CDR3, the full variable domain is DGGITQSPKYLFRKEGQNVTLSCEQNLNHDAMYWYRQDPGQGLRLIYYSQIVNDFQKGDIAEGYSVSREKKESFPLTVTSAQKNPTAFYLCASSSRTADEAFFGQGTRLTVV.

The chain has TRBV18 and TRBJ1-3; D is ambiguous. Trimming removed 3 bases from V and 0 bases from J, with 9 bases in between. This CDR3 is 15 amino acids long. The V gene's germline CDR1 is KGHSH and CDR2 LQKENI. The CDR3 DNA follows: TGTGCCAGCTCACCCCGGGGAGACTCTGGAAACACCATATATTTT. Translating gives CASSPRGDSGNTIYF.

The J gene is TRBJ1-4, the V gene TRBV13; D ambiguous. Per the germline V gene, CDR1 is PRHDT and CDR2 is FYEKMQ (reference sequence). The CDR3 runs 12 residues. Trimming cost V 2 bases and J 7 bases, with 5 bases left between them. The CDR3 DNA follows: TGTGCCAGCAGCTTACGGGGTGAAAAACTGTTTTTT. It encodes CASSLRGEKLFF.

The chain couples TRBV10-3 to TRBJ1-4; 7 nucleotides line up with TRBD1. Germline V gene sequence: CDR1 ENHRY, CDR2 SYGVKD. V gave up 3 bases and J gave up 6 bases; unmatched junction bases: 1. The CDR3 extends over 13 amino acids. This CDR3 is CAISEGTDEKLFF. In nucleotides, the CDR3 is TGTGCCATCAGTGAAGGGACAGATGAAAAACTGTTTTTT.

V and J are TRBV5-1 and TRBJ2-3; D may correspond to TRBD1 or TRBD2 (5 bases each). The CDR3 contains 14 residues. Germline V CDR1 and CDR2: SGHRS, YFSETQ. Trimming took off 3 bases at V and 3 bases at J, with 11 bases between the two ends. The CDR3 DNA reads TGCGCCAGCAGCTGGGACGGGCAGACAGATACGCAGTATTTT. It yields the protein CASSWDGQTDTQYF. Using reference TRBV5-1 and TRBJ2-3 for the parts outside the CDR3, the full variable domain is KAGVTQTPRYLIKTRGQQVTLSCSPISGHRSVSWYQQTPGQGLQFLFEYFSETQRNKGNFPGRFSGRQFSNSRSEMNVSTLELGDSALYLCASSWDGQTDTQYFGPGTRLTVL.

The CDR3 region is CASSRKSGEQMQYF. The DNA of the CDR3 is TGTGCCAGCAGCCGTAAATCGGGAGAACAAATGCAGTACTTC. The rearrangement links TRBV7-2 to TRBJ2-7; weak D call: TRBD2 (6 bases). This CDR3 spans 14 amino acids. V lost 5 bases, J lost 9 bases, and 20 bases lay in between. Germline lookup yields CDR1 SGHTA and CDR2 FQGNSA.

The CDR3 loop is CSVRDRDNEKLFF. In nucleotides, the CDR3 is TGCAGCGTTCGAGACAGGGACAATGAAAAACTGTTTTTT. The chain combines TRBV29-1 with TRBJ1-4; the match to TRBD1 covers 7 bases. Germline V gene data show CDR1 as SQVTM and CDR2 as ANQGSEA. The CDR3 consists of 13 residues. V lost 5 bases and J lost 5; bases outside the gene matches: 5. The variable domain in full, completed from reference TRBV29-1 and TRBJ1-4, reads SAVISQKPSRDICQRGTSLTIQCQVDSQVTMMFWYRQQPGQSLTLIATANQGSEATYESGFVIDKFPISRPNLTFSTLTVSNMSPEDSSIYLCSVRDRDNEKLFFGSGTQLSVL.

V is TRBV7-6 and J is TRBJ2-7; TRBD1 is a possible D gene (6 bases). Trimming removed 1 base at V and 0 bases at J, with 10 bases between. CDR3 length equals 15 residues. Germline V CDR1 and CDR2: SGHVS, FNYEAQ. The CDR3 nucleotides read TGTGCCAGCAGCTTAGTTCTGGACAGCTCCTACGAGCAGTACTTC. It yields the protein CASSLVLDSSYEQYF.

This sequence joins TRBV7-9 and TRBJ2-2; 7 bases fit TRBD1. The V and J ends lost 5 bases and 6 bases, in that order; junction bases with no gene match: 6. The CDR3 runs 14 residues. CDR1 is SEHNR and CDR2 is FQNEAQ in the germline V gene (reference sequence). Here the CDR3 DNA reads TGTGCCAGCAGCCCCGGGACAGTCCCCGGGGAGCTGTTTTTT. It codes for CASSPGTVPGELFF. The complete variable domain, with remaining parts taken from reference TRBV7-9 and TRBJ2-2, reads DTGVSQNPRHKITKRGQNVTFRCDPISEHNRLYWYRQTLGQGPEFLTYFQNEAQLEKSRLLSDRFSAERPKGSFSTLEIQRTEQGDSAMYLCASSPGTVPGELFFGEGSRLTVL.

CDR3 protein: CASRTGVETQYF. The CDR3 nucleotides read TGTGCCAGCAGGACAGGGGTAGAGACCCAGTACTTC. The V call is TRBV6-1, the J call TRBJ2-5, with 8 bases aligning to TRBD1. The CDR3 has 12 amino acids. Per the germline V gene, CDR1 is MNHNS and CDR2 is SASEGT. Trimming cost V 6 bases and J 4 bases; bases outside gene matches: 1.

This clone was counted once. The chain couples TRBV6-6 to TRBJ2-2; 7 bases are a match to TRBD2. CDR1 and CDR2 from the germline V gene are MNHNY and SVGAGI (reference sequence). CDR3 length equals 15 residues. The junction had 4 bases not matched to a gene; V was cut back by 6 bases and J by 0 bases. The CDR3 here is CASSPLASNTGELFF. In DNA form, the CDR3 reads TGTGCCAGCAGCCCACTAGCGTCGAACACCGGGGAGCTGTTTTTT.

The V call is TRBV5-1, the J call TRBJ2-1; 12 nucleotides match TRBD2. Germline trimming cut 0 bases from V and 4 bases from J; bases unmatched to any gene: 5. This CDR3 has 17 residues. The germline CDR1 and CDR2 sequences are SGHRS and YFSETQ. DNA of the CDR3: TGCGCCAGCAGCTTGGCCGGTGGGACTAGCGGGTACAATGAGCAGTTCTTC. It codes for CASSLAGGTSGYNEQFF.

This chain joins TRBV30 and TRBJ1-5; D is possibly TRBD1 (5 bases). V was trimmed by 3 bases and J by 0 bases, leaving 15 bases between them. Germline assignment: CDR1 GTSNPN and CDR2 SVGIG (reference sequence). This CDR3 is 16 amino acids long. CDR3 loop: CAWRDWTLDSNQPQHF. The DNA of the CDR3 is TGTGCCTGGAGGGATTGGACACTTGATAGCAATCAGCCCCAGCATTTT.

The CDR3 sequence is CASSQTGGQPGEQYF. In DNA form, the CDR3 reads TGTGCCAGCAGCCAAACAGGGGGGCAGCCGGGCGAGCAGTACTTC. The chain carries TRBV5-6 and TRBJ2-7, with 8 bases lining up with TRBD1. Per the germline V gene, CDR1 is SGHDT and CDR2 is YYEEEE. The CDR3 has 15 amino acids. Trimming at V came to 4 bases and at J to 6 bases, leaving 12 bases not matched to a gene. Together with reference TRBV5-6 and TRBJ2-7, the CDR3 gives the full variable domain: DAGVTQSPTHLIKTRGQQVTLRCSPKSGHDTVSWYQQALGQGPQFIFQYYEEEERQRGNFPDRFSGHQFPNYSSELNVNALLLGDSALYLCASSQTGGQPGEQYFGPGTRLTVT.

This sequence joins TRBV13 and TRBJ1-2; no clear D. V shed 0 bases and J shed 4 bases, with 15 bases lying between them. CDR1 and CDR2 from the germline V gene are PRHDT and FYEKMQ (reference sequence). There are 16 residues in the CDR3. CDR3 sequence: CASSLGVDGGGYGYTF. DNA for the CDR3: TGTGCCAGCAGCTTAGGCGTCGATGGCGGCGGCTATGGCTACACCTTC.

The V and J genes are TRBV7-2 and TRBJ2-1; TRBD1 agrees at 7 bases. The trim removed 5 bases at V and 0 bases at J, leaving 4 bases unmatched. CDR1 is SGHTA, CDR2 FQGNSA, per germline. The CDR3 totals 15 residues. The CDR3 is CASSRGQSSYNEQFF. Written as DNA, the CDR3 is TGTGCCAGCAGCCGGGGACAGAGCTCCTACAATGAGCAGTTCTTC.

The rearrangement links TRBV4-2 to TRBJ1-1; tentatively, D is TRBD1 (5 bases). The length of the CDR3 is 11 residues. Trimming removed 1 base from V and 11 bases from J, with 8 bases in between. Germline V gene lookup returns CDR1 LGHNA and CDR2 YNFKEQ. CDR3 region: CASSQVGVAFF. DNA for the CDR3: TGTGCCAGCAGCCAAGTGGGGGTGGCTTTCTTT.

The chain has TRBV27 and TRBJ2-2; TRBD2 matches at 9 bases. Germline-derived CDR1 and CDR2 are MNHEY and SMNVEV (reference sequence). The J segment lost 4 bases and the V segment lost 2 bases, leaving 2 bases of the junction unmatched. The CDR3 spans 15 residues. The CDR3 coding sequence is TGTGCCAGCAGTTTAGCGGGAGGGATCACCGGGGAGCTGTTTTTT. Protein product: CASSLAGGITGELFF.

This chain connects TRBV19 to TRBJ2-1, with D perhaps TRBD2 (6 bases). Germline CDR1 and CDR2: LNHDA and SQIVND (reference sequence). The CDR3 loop spans 12 amino acids. Trimming removed 3 bases from V and 8 bases from J, with 8 bases in between. The CDR3 here is CASSMGTYEQFF. The CDR3 coding sequence is TGTGCCAGTAGTATGGGGACTTATGAGCAGTTCTTC.

The chain uses TRBV2 and TRBJ2-2, with D maybe TRBD1 (7 bases). Germline CDR1 SNHLY, CDR2 FYNNEI. V was shortened by 6 bases and J by 4 bases, with 15 bases between the two germline ends. The CDR3 is 15 amino acids. Here the CDR3 reads CASRGGTAGTGELFF. CDR3 bases: TGTGCCAGCAGAGGGGGGACAGCGGGCACCGGGGAGCTGTTTTTT.

The chain carries TRBV7-4 and TRBJ2-1; no clear D gene. CDR1 SGHVT and CDR2 SQSDAQ come from the germline V gene. V gave up 1 base and J gave up 2 bases, with 21 bases separating them. The length of the CDR3 is 19 residues. CDR3 residues: CASSLDRAQRPRPYNEQFF. In DNA, the CDR3 is TGTGCCAGCAGCTTAGATAGGGCCCAACGGCCGAGACCCTACAATGAGCAGTTCTTC.

V gene TRBV5-6 combines with J gene TRBJ2-5, with 11 bases fitting TRBD2. The germline V gene has CDR1 SGHDT and CDR2 YYEEEE. This CDR3 has 18 amino acids. Trimming took 3 bases from V and 5 from J; bases not matched to a gene: 15. CDR3 sequence reads: CASSSGTSGNRWGETQYF. CDR3 in DNA: TGTGCCAGCAGCTCCGGGACTAGCGGAAACAGGTGGGGGGAGACCCAGTACTTC.